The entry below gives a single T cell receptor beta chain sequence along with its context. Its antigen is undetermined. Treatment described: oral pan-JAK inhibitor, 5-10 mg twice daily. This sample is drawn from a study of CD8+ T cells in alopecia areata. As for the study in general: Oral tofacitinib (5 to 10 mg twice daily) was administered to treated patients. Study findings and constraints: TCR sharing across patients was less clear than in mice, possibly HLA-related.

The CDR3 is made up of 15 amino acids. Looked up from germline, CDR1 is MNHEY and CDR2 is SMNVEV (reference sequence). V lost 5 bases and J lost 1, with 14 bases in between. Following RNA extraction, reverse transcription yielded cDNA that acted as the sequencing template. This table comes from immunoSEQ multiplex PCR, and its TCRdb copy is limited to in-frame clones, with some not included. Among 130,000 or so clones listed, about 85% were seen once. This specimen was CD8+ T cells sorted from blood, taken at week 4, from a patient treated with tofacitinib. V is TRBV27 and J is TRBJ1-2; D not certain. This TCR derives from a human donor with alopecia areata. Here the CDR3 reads CASSITSTFNYGYTF. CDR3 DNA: TGTGCCAGCAGTATCACCTCTACCTTTAACTATGGCTACACCTTC.